A single sample gave rise to the 27 T cell receptor beta chains below, sequenced in a study of blood T cell repertoires in COVID-19 (dated by TCRdb to 2020 to 2021). The library relied on the immunoSEQ multiplex PCR assay. TCRdb re-hosts the immuneACCESS table, in-frame sequences only. Its copies lack some clones; in the studies checked, an unresolved V gene accounts for under half of them, and the cause for the rest is not known. Counted in this sample were 45,000 to 65,000 clones; more than 70% of them appeared once. The ten largest account for about 4% of the sample. The specimen was peripheral blood. These receptors came from a man older than 75 with active COVID-19.

The chain recombines TRBV19 with TRBJ1-3; no definite D call. Germline V gives CDR1 LNHDA, CDR2 SQIVND (reference sequence). Deletions cut 6 bases from V and 0 bases from J, with 12 bases between. This CDR3 is 15 amino acids long. CDR3 in DNA: TGTGCCAGTAGCTTCCCGTATCGCTCTGGAAACACCATATATTTT. It specifies CASSFPYRSGNTIYF.

J is TRBJ2-1 and V is TRBV5-4; 10 bases map to TRBD2. Germline V gene sequence: CDR1 SGHNT, CDR2 YYREEE (reference sequence). V shed 4 bases and J 2 bases; nucleotides not matched to a gene: 12. The CDR3 spans 18 residues. CDR3 coding DNA: TGTGCCAGCAGCGGTGGGGCTAGCGGGAGCGCTACCTACAATGAGCAGTTCTTC. It is translated as CASSGGASGSATYNEQFF. The variable domain in full, with the rest retrieved from reference TRBV5-4 and TRBJ2-1, is ETGVTQSPTHLIKTRGQQVTLRCSSQSGHNTVSWYQQALGQGPQFIFQYYREEENGRGNFPPRFSGLQFPNYSSELNVNALELDDSALYLCASSGGASGSATYNEQFFGPGTRLTVL.

This rearrangement joins TRBV12-5 to TRBJ2-1; 9 bases align to TRBD2. In germline, CDR1 is LGHNT, CDR2 FRNRAP. J was trimmed by 7 bases and V by 6 bases; bases with no gene match: 16. The CDR3 covers 17 residues. Written as DNA, the CDR3 is TGTGCTAGTGGCAGTAGCGGGAGCCCCCAGGTGTTGAATGAGCAGTTCTTC. Amino acid sequence: CASGSSGSPQVLNEQFF.

Only a few counts were recorded for this clone. This rearrangement joins TRBV4-3 to TRBJ2-1, with D unclear. The V gene's germline CDR1 is LGHNA and CDR2 YSLEER. The CDR3 loop spans 13 amino acids. The V and J ends lost 3 bases and 5 bases respectively, with 8 bases between them. The CDR3 here is CASSQTRNNEQFF. The CDR3 DNA follows: TGCGCCAGCAGCCAGACACGTAACAATGAGCAGTTCTTC.

This clone came up once. The CDR3 region has the DNA TGCGCCAGCAGCACATTTACCGGGAGGGAAAACACCGGGGAGCTGTTTTTT. Translated, it gives CASSTFTGRENTGELFF. The genes are TRBV4-3 and TRBJ2-2; 8 nucleotides match TRBD2. Germline CDR1 LGHNA, CDR2 YSLEER. This CDR3 region has 17 residues. V was clipped by 5 bases and J by 2 bases; unmatched bases: 10.

The chain combines TRBV3-1 (or the pseudogene TRBV3-2) with TRBJ1-2; TRBD1 matches 8 bases. This CDR3 comprises 15 residues. Germline CDR1 reads LGHDT; CDR2 reads YNNKEL (reference sequence). J lost 8 bases, V lost 1 base, and 9 bases had no gene match. The CDR3 loop is CASSQGAQGARGYTF. The CDR3 nucleotides are TGTGCCAGCAGCCAAGGAGCGCAGGGGGCGCGGGGCTACACCTTC.

The chain recombines TRBV12-3 or TRBV12-4 with TRBJ1-2, with D unclear. V lost 3 bases and J 7 bases, leaving 12 bases between the germline ends. There are 13 residues in the CDR3. In DNA form, the CDR3 reads TGTGCCAGCAGTTTCTTGGCCGGGTTTGGCTACACCTTC. It encodes CASSFLAGFGYTF.

This clone has a handful of counts. The rearrangement links TRBV3-1 (or the pseudogene TRBV3-2) to TRBJ1-2; 7 positions agree with TRBD1. Germline assignment: CDR1 LGHDT and CDR2 YNNKEL (reference sequence). The CDR3 contains 19 residues. V trimming: 2 bases; J trimming: 4 bases; junction bases outside the gene matches: 19. DNA of the CDR3: TGTGCCAGCAGCCAATATGCCGGACAGGATAGGGGTTACGCCTATGGCTACACCTTC. This sequence encodes CASSQYAGQDRGYAYGYTF.

The V gene is TRBV28, the J gene TRBJ2-3; TRBD1 matches at 12 bases. With V trimmed by 4 bases and J by 6 bases, 5 bases remained unmatched. The CDR3 covers 15 residues. The germline V gene encodes CDR1 MDHEN and CDR2 SYDVKM. The CDR3 here is CASSSGTGGVDTQYF. Written as DNA, the CDR3 is TGTGCCAGCAGTTCCGGGACAGGGGGCGTTGATACGCAGTATTTT.

The CDR3 region is CASSRLAGSTDTQYF. The CDR3, as DNA: TGTGCCAGCAGCCGGTTAGCGGGAAGCACAGATACGCAGTATTTT. This rearrangement joins TRBV5-5 to TRBJ2-3, with 8 bases fitting TRBD2. Losses at the gene ends were 4 bases for V and 0 bases for J; bases not matched to a gene: 4. The CDR3 is 15 residues long. Germline CDR1 is SGHKS and CDR2 is YYEKEE (reference sequence).

V usage is TRBV10-1 and J usage is TRBJ2-7, with a weak D call TRBD1 (6 bases). This CDR3 region has 16 residues. Per the germline V gene, CDR1 is WNHNN and CDR2 is SYGVQD (reference sequence). Trimming took off 1 base at V and 4 bases at J, with 17 bases between the two ends. The CDR3 is CASSECSGVDSYEQYF. The CDR3 nucleotides read TGCGCCAGCAGTGAGTGTTCAGGGGTAGATTCTTACGAGCAGTACTTC.

The chain has TRBV27 and TRBJ2-1; TRBD2 is a possible D gene (5 bases). V was trimmed by 6 bases and J by 7 bases, leaving 19 bases between them. There are 15 residues in the CDR3. CDR1 is MNHEY, CDR2 SMNVEV, per germline (reference sequence). The CDR3 reads CASRPSDYGMNEQFF. The CDR3 nucleotides read TGTGCCAGCAGACCAAGTGACTACGGGATGAATGAGCAGTTCTTC.

This rearrangement joins TRBV4-1 to TRBJ2-7; 7 nucleotides agree with TRBD2. The germline V gene has CDR1 MGHRA and CDR2 YSYEKL. V was clipped by 2 bases and J by 9 bases; unmatched bases: 10. The CDR3 sequence is 14 residues long. The CDR3 loop is CASSQYTGPGGQYF. CDR3 DNA: TGCGCCAGCAGCCAATATACAGGCCCGGGAGGGCAGTACTTC.

The gene calls are TRBV27 and TRBJ2-1; TRBD2 matches at 10 bases. The trim removed 6 bases at V and 3 bases at J, leaving 5 bases unmatched. The CDR3 covers 15 residues. CDR1 and CDR2 (germline): MNHEY, SMNVEV (reference sequence). CDR3 loop: CASSPTSGNYNEQFF. The CDR3, as DNA: TGTGCCAGCAGCCCCACTAGCGGGAACTACAATGAGCAGTTCTTC.

The chain has TRBV6-6 and TRBJ2-2; D is possibly TRBD1 (6 bases). The CDR3 contains 15 residues. Deletions cut 4 bases from V and 8 bases from J, with 17 bases between. CDR1 is MNHNY and CDR2 is SVGAGI in the germline V gene (reference sequence). In DNA form, the CDR3 reads TGTGCCAGCAGTTCCTCTACGACAGGTTTTGGGGAGCTGTTTTTT. It specifies CASSSSTTGFGELFF.

This sequence joins TRBV12-5 and TRBJ2-1, with 10 bases lining up with TRBD2. Germline loops: CDR1 LGHNT, CDR2 FRNRAP. V lost 3 bases to trimming and J lost 9 bases; unmatched junction nucleotides: 5. The CDR3 is made up of 14 amino acids. Here the CDR3 DNA reads TGTGCTAGTGGTTTAGCGGGAGGGCCTCGTGAGCAGTTCTTC. Translation gives CASGLAGGPREQFF.

The chain is built from TRBV15 and TRBJ2-5, with 7 bases matching TRBD1. CDR1 and CDR2 (germline): LNHNV, YYDKDF (reference sequence). This CDR3 contains 13 residues. J lost 2 bases, V lost 5 bases, and 2 bases had no gene match. As DNA, the CDR3 is TGTGCCACCAGCGGACAGGAGCAAGAGACCCAGTACTTC. It specifies CATSGQEQETQYF.

Sample share makes this clone medium-sized. V usage is TRBV7-2 and J usage is TRBJ1-2; 8 bases are a match to TRBD1. The CDR3 sequence is 12 residues long. Trimming cost V 4 bases and J 8 bases; bases outside gene matches: 3. Germline lookup yields CDR1 SGHTA and CDR2 FQGNSA. The CDR3 DNA sequence: TGTGCCAGCAGCTCGGACAGGGAAGGCTACACCTTC. This sequence encodes CASSSDREGYTF.

This clone was recorded once. The V gene is TRBV19, the J gene TRBJ1-5; possibly TRBD1 for D (6 bases). CDR1 and CDR2 from the germline V gene are LNHDA and SQIVND (reference sequence). This CDR3 is built from 15 residues. Trimming took off 8 bases at V and 4 bases at J, with 18 bases between the two ends. DNA of the CDR3: TGTGCCAGTCGGTTGGGCGGGGGCTCTAATCAGCCCCAGCATTTT. Translating gives CASRLGGGSNQPQHF. Supplemented by reference TRBV19 and TRBJ1-5, the full variable domain reads DGGITQSPKYLFRKEGQNVTLSCEQNLNHDAMYWYRQDPGQGLRLIYYSQIVNDFQKGDIAEGYSVSREKKESFPLTVTSAQKNPTAFYLCASRLGGGSNQPQHFGDGTRLSIL.

The chain has TRBV7-3 and TRBJ2-2; 10 nucleotides align to TRBD1. The CDR3 runs 17 residues. Germline CDR1 reads SGHTA; CDR2 reads FQGTGA. Trimming took 6 bases from V and 1 from J; bases not matched to a gene: 8. The DNA of the CDR3 is TGTGCCAGCAGTGAGACAGGGGGCTTCGTGAACACCGGGGAGCTGTTTTTT. It is translated as CASSETGGFVNTGELFF.

V and J are TRBV28 and TRBJ1-1; 10 bases align to TRBD1. Germline V gene lookup returns CDR1 MDHEN and CDR2 SYDVKM. V shed 5 bases, J shed 7 bases, and the junction held 13 bases outside the gene matches. This CDR3 has 16 residues. The DNA of the CDR3 is TGTGCCAGCAGTCCCACCGGGACAGGGGAACGAAATGAAGCTTTCTTT. As protein: CASSPTGTGERNEAFF. The full variable domain, rest sourced from reference TRBV28 and TRBJ1-1, is DVKVTQSSRYLVKRTGEKVFLECVQDMDHENMFWYRQDPGLGLRLIYFSYDVKMKEKGDIPEGYSVSREKKERFSLILESASTNQTSMYLCASSPTGTGERNEAFFGQGTRLTVV.

The V call is TRBV6-2 or TRBV6-3, the J call TRBJ2-7; 7 nucleotides line up with TRBD2. V gave up 5 bases and J gave up 4 bases; unmatched junction bases: 8. The CDR3 contains 14 residues. Germline CDR1 and CDR2: MNHEY and SVGEGT. Here the CDR3 DNA reads TGTGCCAGCAGTCAAGGACTAGTCTGGTACGAGCAGTACTTC. Protein sequence: CASSQGLVWYEQYF.

The V call is TRBV12-3 or TRBV12-4, the J call TRBJ2-1; D perhaps matches TRBD2 (6 bases). Deletions cut 5 bases from V and 6 bases from J, with 11 bases between. The CDR3 length is 13 residues. CDR3 in amino acids: CASSPRTINEQFF. The CDR3 nucleotides are TGTGCCAGCAGTCCCCGGACTATCAATGAGCAGTTCTTC.

This clone was picked up one time. J is TRBJ2-2 and V is TRBV24-1; 12 nucleotides line up with TRBD1. Trimming took 4 bases from V and 4 from J; bases not matched to a gene: 12. Per the germline V gene, CDR1 is KGHDR and CDR2 is SFDVKD. CDR3 length: 19 residues. CDR3 nucleotide sequence: TGTGCCACCAGTGACCGCCGGGACAGGGGGCGATCGGGCACCGGGGAGCTGTTTTTT. Its translation: CATSDRRDRGRSGTGELFF.

CDR3 in amino acids: CASADRADQPQHF. CDR3 sequence (DNA): TGTGCCAGCGCCGACAGGGCGGATCAGCCCCAGCATTTT. This rearrangement joins TRBV28 to TRBJ1-5, with 7 bases that match TRBD1. Germline trimming cut 8 bases from V and 5 bases from J; bases unmatched to any gene: 6. There are 13 residues in the CDR3. Germline V lookup: CDR1 MDHEN, CDR2 SYDVKM.

The rearrangement joins TRBV7-8 to TRBJ1-2, with 9 bases matching TRBD1. Per germline, CDR1 SGHVS and CDR2 FQNEAQ. The CDR3 contains 16 residues. V was pared by 5 bases and J by 5 bases, with 12 bases of the junction left unmatched. CDR3 nucleotide sequence: TGTGCCAGCAGCAAAGGGACAGGGCGATCGAGTTATGGCTACACCTTC. The encoded protein is CASSKGTGRSSYGYTF.

CDR3 protein: CASSFRVTSYNSPLHF. In DNA form, the CDR3 reads TGTGCCAGCAGCTTCAGGGTAACCTCCTATAATTCACCCCTCCACTTT. This chain joins TRBV7-2 and TRBJ1-6, with a weak D call TRBD1 (5 bases). The V and J ends lost 3 bases and 0 bases respectively, with 9 bases between them. The CDR3 covers 16 residues. CDR1 is SGHTA, CDR2 FQGNSA, per germline.